These 12 T cell receptor beta chains came from one sample sequenced in a study of vaccination and CD4 T cells after COVID-19. The treatment was: roughly 11-day PBMC culture with coronavirus spike peptide pools or control peptides (ViraFEST assay). The assay that was used to sequence DNA from cultured CD4+ T cells was the Oncomine TCR Beta short-read assay. TCRdb re-called the PCR reads with MiXCR, one entry per CDR3 protein. The table has fewer than 15,000 distinct CDR3 sequences, around 61% seen once. No antigen is known for these receptors. Source material: CD4+ T cells from blood, cultured in vitro. The source is a human donor who had recovered from COVID-19.

This clonotype was counted a few times. The chain combines TRBV20-1 with TRBJ1-1; D might be TRBD1 (6 bases). From germline, CDR1 is DFQATT and CDR2 SNEGSKA (reference sequence). The germline V and J ends were trimmed by 1 base and 6 bases, with 18 bases remaining between them. This CDR3 is built from 15 residues. This chain's CDR3 is CSARGGRGRPPEAFF. The CDR3, as DNA: TGCAGTGCTAGAGGGGGGCGGGGCCGCCCACCTGAAGCTTTCTTT.

The J gene is TRBJ1-5, the V gene TRBV15; perhaps TRBD1 as D (5 bases). CDR3 length equals 17 residues. Germline assignment: CDR1 LNHNV and CDR2 YYDKDF (reference sequence). Trimming removed 3 bases from V and 1 base from J, with 16 bases in between. The CDR3 is CATSSLSLGESNQPQHF. The CDR3 nucleotides read TGTGCCACCAGCAGTCTTTCTCTGGGGGAAAGCAATCAGCCCCAGCATTTT.

This clonotype was counted between two and nine times. The chain couples TRBV6-2 or TRBV6-3 to TRBJ1-2; no definite D call. This CDR3 has 16 residues. Per the germline V gene, CDR1 is MNHEY and CDR2 is SVGEGT. V dropped 4 bases and J dropped 4 bases, with 19 bases sitting between them. CDR3 nucleotide sequence: TGTGCCAGCAGTTCATATAAACGGACGGCTGGCTATGGCTACACCTTC. Translating it yields CASSSYKRTAGYGYTF.

The rearrangement joins TRBV11-2 to TRBJ1-1, with 8 bases that match TRBD1. The CDR3 is made up of 14 amino acids. V was clipped by 5 bases and J by 6 bases; unmatched bases: 8. CDR1 is SGHAT and CDR2 is FQNNGV in the germline V gene. This CDR3 reads CASSPGQGRSEAFF. The CDR3 DNA follows: TGTGCCAGCAGCCCCGGACAGGGTCGGTCTGAAGCTTTCTTT.

V is TRBV10-3 and J is TRBJ2-7; no definite D call. Germline lookup yields CDR1 ENHRY and CDR2 SYGVKD. Trimming stripped 0 bases from V and 0 bases from J, with 3 bases between. The CDR3 has 13 residues. This CDR3 reads CAISESSSYEQYF. DNA for the CDR3: TGTGCCATCAGTGAGTCGTCCTCCTACGAGCAGTACTTC.

The chain has TRBV6-4 and TRBJ2-2; tentatively, D is TRBD2 (7 bases). The CDR3 extends over 14 amino acids. Trimming removed 6 bases from V and 1 base from J, with 9 bases in between. CDR1 is MRHNA, CDR2 SNTAGT, per germline. CDR3 sequence (DNA): TGTGCCAGCAGGGGAGGGGGGAACACCGGGGAGCTGTTTTTT. It codes for CASRGGGNTGELFF.

This clonotype was seen a handful of times. The chain combines TRBV2 with TRBJ2-1, with 9 bases matching TRBD2. The V segment lost 5 bases and the J segment 6 bases; nucleotides outside the gene matches: 5. Germline-derived CDR1 and CDR2 are SNHLY and FYNNEI. The CDR3 length is 14 residues. The chain's CDR3 is CASSSETSGNEQFF. DNA of the CDR3: TGTGCCAGCAGTTCTGAGACTAGCGGCAATGAGCAGTTCTTC.

The J gene is TRBJ2-5, the V gene TRBV20-1; the match to TRBD2 covers 12 bases. The CDR3 has 15 residues. Germline CDR1 reads DFQATT; CDR2 reads SNEGSKA (reference sequence). Unmatched junction bases numbered 10, after V lost 6 bases and J lost 5 bases. In DNA, the CDR3 is TGCAGTGCCACCACCGCTAGCGGGGGGGGGGAGACCCAGTACTTC. Protein: CSATTASGGGETQYF.

This clonotype has just a few counts. V and J are TRBV20-1 and TRBJ1-5; 9 nucleotides match TRBD1. With 3 bases clipped from V and 4 bases from J, the junction kept 4 bases outside the gene matches. CDR3 length equals 14 residues. Germline V gene sequence: CDR1 DFQATT, CDR2 SNEGSKA (reference sequence). The CDR3: CSASGDRENQPQHF. DNA of the CDR3: TGCAGTGCTAGCGGGGACAGGGAAAATCAGCCCCAGCATTTT.

The chain has TRBV2 and TRBJ2-5; maybe TRBD1 (5 bases). The germline CDR1 and CDR2 sequences are SNHLY and FYNNEI. The CDR3 has 16 amino acids. With 2 bases removed from V and 1 base from J, the gap between germline ends came to 14 bases. The CDR3 sequence: CASSELGRRAQETQYF. The CDR3 DNA follows: TGTGCCAGCAGTGAACTTGGACGCAGGGCCCAAGAGACCCAGTACTTC.

This sequence joins TRBV20-1 and TRBJ2-5; no definite D call. CDR1 DFQATT and CDR2 SNEGSKA come from the germline V gene (reference sequence). V lost 5 bases to trimming and J lost 0 bases, with 7 bases between them. The CDR3 covers 12 residues. CDR3 sequence (DNA): TGCAGTGCTCAGACGGACCAAGAGACCCAGTACTTC. Amino acids: CSAQTDQETQYF.

The V call is TRBV10-3, the J call TRBJ1-6; no clear D gene. V lost 3 bases to trimming and J lost 7 bases, with 13 bases between them. Germline assignment: CDR1 ENHRY and CDR2 SYGVKD. The CDR3 has 15 amino acids. CDR3 sequence reads: CAISDRDPGNSPLHF. In DNA form, the CDR3 reads TGTGCCATCAGTGACCGAGATCCGGGGAATTCACCCCTCCACTTT.